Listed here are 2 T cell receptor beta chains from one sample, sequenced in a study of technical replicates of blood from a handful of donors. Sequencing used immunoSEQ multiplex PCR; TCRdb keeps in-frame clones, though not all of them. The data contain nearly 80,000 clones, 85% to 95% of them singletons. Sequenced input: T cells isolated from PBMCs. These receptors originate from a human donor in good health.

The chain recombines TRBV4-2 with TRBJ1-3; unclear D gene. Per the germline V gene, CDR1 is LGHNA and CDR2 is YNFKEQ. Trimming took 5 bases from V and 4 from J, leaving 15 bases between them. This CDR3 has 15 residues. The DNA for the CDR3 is TGTGCCAGCAGCTACTATAGATTAAGCGGAAACACCATATATTTT. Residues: CASSYYRLSGNTIYF.

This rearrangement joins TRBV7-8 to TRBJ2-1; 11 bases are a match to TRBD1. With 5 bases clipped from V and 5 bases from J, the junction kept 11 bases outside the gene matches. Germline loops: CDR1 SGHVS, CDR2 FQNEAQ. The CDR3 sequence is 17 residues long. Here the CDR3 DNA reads TGTGCCAGCAGCCCTGAATTTTGGACAGGGGGCAACAATGAGCAGTTCTTC. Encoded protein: CASSPEFWTGGNNEQFF.